One and the same sample provided the 4 T cell receptor beta chains below, sequenced in a study of shared clonotypes between healthy human individuals. Only in-frame clones appear in the TCRdb table, and some are missing; sequencing was by immunoSEQ multiplex PCR. The data contain some 660,000 clones, roughly 72% of them singletons. Sequenced material: memory CD4+ T cells sorted from blood. Subset meaning: CD45RA-negative fraction. These receptors all come from a woman aged 30 to 39 in good health.

The genes are TRBV2 and TRBJ1-2, with 8 bases fitting TRBD1. The CDR3 contains 14 residues. Germline CDR1 and CDR2: SNHLY and FYNNEI. V trimming: 5 bases; J trimming: 5 bases; junction bases outside the gene matches: 7. The CDR3 loop reads CASSPGTGLYGYTF. DNA for the CDR3: TGTGCCAGCAGTCCCGGGACAGGCCTTTATGGCTACACCTTC.

The rearrangement links TRBV5-1 to TRBJ2-1; TRBD2 aligns across 15 bases. The CDR3 length is 18 residues. The junction had 11 bases not matched to a gene; V was cut back by 4 bases and J by 6 bases. Germline-derived CDR1 and CDR2 are SGHRS and YFSETQ. CDR3 nucleotides: TGCGCCAGCAGCCTAATTCCCGGGACTAGCGGGAGGATCAATGAGCAGTTCTTC. It is translated as CASSLIPGTSGRINEQFF.

The rearrangement joins TRBV6-6 to TRBJ2-1, with 7 bases that match TRBD2. Germline-derived CDR1 and CDR2 are MNHNY and SVGAGI (reference sequence). CDR3 length equals 15 residues. Trimming at V came to 6 bases and at J to 6 bases, leaving 11 bases not matched to a gene. The CDR3 loop is CASSPNLASGNEQFF. The DNA for the CDR3 is TGTGCCAGCAGCCCAAACCTTGCTAGCGGCAATGAGCAGTTCTTC.

CDR3 DNA: TGTGCCAGCAGGATCGGCGGGATCTCTGGGGCCAACGTCCTGACTTTC. Translation: CASRIGGISGANVLTF. V is TRBV28 and J is TRBJ2-6; D may be TRBD2 (6 bases). This CDR3 has 16 amino acids. Germline CDR1 MDHEN, CDR2 SYDVKM. The V end was cut by 6 bases, the J end by 0 bases, with 12 bases between.